The 23 T cell receptor beta chains presented below share a single source sample, sequenced in a study of blood T cell repertoires in COVID-19. Produced via immunoSEQ multiplex PCR; TCRdb's table is partial and in-frame only. The sample contains approximately 110,000 clones, approximately 80% of which appear only once. The sample was peripheral blood. These receptors were taken from a woman in her 70s with acute or convalescent COVID-19.

The chain recombines TRBV6-2 or TRBV6-3 with TRBJ1-4; weak D call: TRBD1 (6 bases). From germline, CDR1 is MNHEY and CDR2 SVGEGT. V lost 6 bases, J lost 6 bases, and 29 bases lay in between. The CDR3 is made up of 19 amino acids. CDR3 protein: CASSASGQYPPKGDEKLFF. CDR3 coding DNA: TGTGCCAGCAGCGCCTCCGGACAGTACCCGCCGAAGGGCGATGAAAAACTGTTTTTT.

This chain connects TRBV6-5 to TRBJ2-5, with D perhaps matching TRBD2 (6 bases). This CDR3 has 15 residues. V was shortened by 5 bases and J by 2 bases, with 15 bases between the two germline ends. In germline, CDR1 is MNHEY, CDR2 SVGAGI. The CDR3 loop reads CASSKGRIGQETQYF. The CDR3, as DNA: TGTGCCAGCAGTAAGGGGAGGATAGGTCAAGAGACCCAGTACTTC.

V usage is TRBV18 and J usage is TRBJ1-2; D is perhaps TRBD1 (6 bases). The CDR3 covers 16 residues. Germline CDR1 KGHSH, CDR2 LQKENI. The V end was cut by 3 bases, the J end by 5 bases, with 19 bases between. Here the CDR3 reads CASSPNREGYPYGYTF. The CDR3 DNA sequence: TGTGCCAGCTCACCTAACAGGGAGGGGTATCCATATGGCTACACCTTC.

Remarks on this clone: The sample contains more than one DNA sequence encoding this CDR3. The rearrangement joins TRBV5-1 to TRBJ1-1, with 7 positions matching TRBD1. Looked up from germline, CDR1 is SGHRS and CDR2 is YFSETQ. There are 14 residues in the CDR3. V lost 4 bases and J lost 1; bases outside the gene matches: 4. CDR3 bases: TGCGCCAGCAGCAGAGGGACAGCGAACACTGAAGCTTTCTTT. Its translation is CASSRGTANTEAFF.

This chain connects TRBV21-1 to TRBJ1-2; the table names TRBD1, a call not compared with the DNA. TRBV21-1 is assigned pseudogene status. The CDR3 length is 11 residues. CDR3 DNA sequence: TGTGCCAGCAGAAAGGGGTTAGGCTACACCTTC. Encoded protein: CASRKGLGYTF.

The chain is built from TRBV5-5 and TRBJ1-1; 7 bases fit TRBD1. The CDR3 runs 14 residues. The J segment lost 5 bases and the V segment lost 2 bases, leaving 6 bases of the junction unmatched. Germline V CDR1 and CDR2: SGHKS, YYEKEE (reference sequence). CDR3 nucleotides: TGTGCCAGCAGCTTCTCGACAGGGAGGACTGAAGCTTTCTTT. Translating it yields CASSFSTGRTEAFF.

CDR3 loop: CASRNGLFGGYTF. CDR3 coding DNA: TGTGCCAGCAGAAACGGACTTTTCGGTGGCTACACCTTC. This chain links TRBV6-5 with TRBJ1-2; D call uncertain. This CDR3 spans 13 amino acids. V lost 6 bases and J lost 7, with 15 bases in between. Germline V gene sequence: CDR1 MNHEY, CDR2 SVGAGI.

CDR3 DNA: TGTGCCAGCTCCAAAAGCCGGGACTCCGAGCAGTACTTC. The encoded protein is CASSKSRDSEQYF. The chain couples TRBV18 to TRBJ2-7; D is possibly TRBD2 (6 bases). Per germline, CDR1 KGHSH and CDR2 LQKENI. Trimming pared 6 bases from V and 6 bases from J, leaving 15 bases between. This CDR3 spans 13 amino acids.

The rearrangement uses TRBV2 and TRBJ1-4; D remains ambiguous. The CDR3 has 13 residues. V lost 5 bases, J lost 3 bases, and 7 bases lay in between. Per germline, CDR1 SNHLY and CDR2 FYNNEI. The chain's CDR3 is CASSQLSNEKLFF. CDR3 coding DNA: TGTGCCAGCAGTCAACTATCTAATGAAAAACTGTTTTTT.

The J gene is TRBJ1-5, the V gene TRBV7-2; D may be TRBD1 (5 bases). This CDR3 has 14 residues. The germline V gene encodes CDR1 SGHTA and CDR2 FQGNSA. Deletions cut 4 bases from V and 9 bases from J, with 16 bases between. In nucleotides, the CDR3 is TGTGCCAGCAGCTCAAATGGGGCAGGGCCGCCCCAGCATTTT. This encodes CASSSNGAGPPQHF.

The rearrangement uses TRBV18 and TRBJ2-3, with 9 bases matching TRBD2. The V gene's germline CDR1 is KGHSH and CDR2 LQKENI. The CDR3 loop spans 16 amino acids. V lost 2 bases and J lost 2; bases outside the gene matches: 5. CDR3 DNA: TGTGCCAGCTCACCAACCAGCGGGAGGCCCACAGATACGCAGTATTTT. Protein product: CASSPTSGRPTDTQYF.

This chain uses TRBV30 with TRBJ2-7; the D is unclear. The germline V gene has CDR1 GTSNPN and CDR2 SVGIG (reference sequence). Trimming left V 0 bases short and J 3 bases short, with 6 bases between. This CDR3 is 12 amino acids long. The chain's CDR3 is CAWSVRVYEQYF. DNA of the CDR3: TGTGCCTGGAGTGTACGGGTCTACGAGCAGTACTTC.

The chain recombines TRBV7-9 with TRBJ1-1, with D possibly matching TRBD1 (5 bases). CDR1 is SEHNR, CDR2 FQNEAQ, per germline (reference sequence). The CDR3 is made up of 19 amino acids. Trimming removed 1 base at V and 4 bases at J, with 25 bases between. Here the CDR3 reads CASSLGWGGEYRVGTEAFF. In DNA, the CDR3 is TGTGCCAGCAGCTTAGGCTGGGGAGGGGAGTATCGCGTCGGCACTGAAGCTTTCTTT.

This clone was picked up one time. The J gene is TRBJ1-2, the V gene TRBV6-2 or TRBV6-3, with D unclear. Germline V gene data show CDR1 as MNHEY and CDR2 as SVGEGT. V was pared by 6 bases and J by 3 bases, with 5 bases between. There are 11 residues in the CDR3. The CDR3 bases are TGTGCCAGCAGCCCCGACTATGGCTACACCTTC. Its translation is CASSPDYGYTF.

This chain links TRBV6-2 or TRBV6-3 with TRBJ1-6, with D tentatively TRBD1 (6 bases). The CDR3 is 15 residues long. Trimming removed 2 bases from V and 11 bases from J, with 16 bases in between. Germline V gene data show CDR1 as MNHEY and CDR2 as SVGEGT. The CDR3 sequence: CASSYPQGLGTPLHF. The CDR3, as DNA: TGTGCCAGCAGTTACCCACAGGGCCTCGGGACACCCCTCCACTTT.

The chain recombines TRBV6-2 or TRBV6-3 with TRBJ2-2, with D unclear. V lost 5 bases and J 6 bases, leaving 13 bases between the germline ends. The CDR3 is made up of 14 amino acids. CDR1 and CDR2 (germline): MNHEY, SVGEGT. This CDR3 is CASSPLLDAGELFF. CDR3 bases: TGTGCCAGCAGTCCCTTGCTAGACGCCGGGGAGCTGTTTTTT.

The V and J genes are TRBV30 and TRBJ2-7; 7 nucleotides agree with TRBD1. The CDR3 has 13 amino acids. Trimming removed 5 bases from V and 6 bases from J; junction bases left unmatched: 10. Germline V gene data show CDR1 as GTSNPN and CDR2 as SVGIG (reference sequence). This chain's CDR3 is CAWGPGQQIEQYF. The CDR3 nucleotides read TGTGCCTGGGGACCGGGACAGCAGATCGAGCAGTACTTC.

The genes are TRBV7-8 and TRBJ1-2; 7 bases are shared with TRBD1. Trimming removed 6 bases from V and 2 bases from J; junction bases left unmatched: 9. This CDR3 is 15 amino acids long. The germline gives CDR1 SGHVS, CDR2 FQNEAQ. The CDR3 spells CASSSRQGRNYGYTF. The CDR3 DNA sequence: TGTGCCAGCAGTTCGCGACAGGGTCGAAACTATGGCTACACCTTC.

V and J are TRBV9 and TRBJ2-2, with D perhaps TRBD2 (7 bases). The germline gives CDR1 SGDLS, CDR2 YYNGEE. This CDR3 region has 16 residues. The V gene lost 0 bases and the J gene lost 5 bases, with 14 bases spanning the gap. The CDR3 protein is CASSVALGGGTGELFF. In DNA, the CDR3 is TGTGCCAGCAGCGTAGCTCTGGGAGGGGGAACCGGGGAGCTGTTTTTT.

This clone has only one observation. The same CDR3 also results from other DNA sequences found in this sample. The rearrangement joins TRBV5-1 to TRBJ1-2; D unresolved. In germline, CDR1 is SGHRS, CDR2 YFSETQ. This CDR3 has 13 residues. V was trimmed by 1 base and J by 1 base, leaving 5 bases between them. The CDR3 DNA reads TGCGCCAGCAGCTTGACAGTTAACTATGGCTACACCTTC. This gives the protein CASSLTVNYGYTF. Drawing the rest from reference TRBV5-1 and TRBJ1-2, the complete variable domain is KAGVTQTPRYLIKTRGQQVTLSCSPISGHRSVSWYQQTPGQGLQFLFEYFSETQRNKGNFPGRFSGRQFSNSRSEMNVSTLELGDSALYLCASSLTVNYGYTFGSGTRLTVV.

The V gene is TRBV19, the J gene TRBJ2-5; D possibly corresponds to TRBD2 (6 bases). The CDR3 is made up of 17 amino acids. Trimming took off 3 bases at V and 0 bases at J, with 17 bases between the two ends. In germline, CDR1 is LNHDA, CDR2 SQIVND (reference sequence). The CDR3, as DNA: TGTGCCAGTAGTATGGGTCCCTCACGGGGGTACCAAGAGACCCAGTACTTC. It encodes CASSMGPSRGYQETQYF.

This chain connects TRBV10-1 to TRBJ2-1; D perhaps matches TRBD1 (6 bases). Per the germline V gene, CDR1 is WNHNN and CDR2 is SYGVQD (reference sequence). CDR3 length equals 12 residues. V was clipped by 4 bases and J by 8 bases, with 9 bases between them. CDR3 sequence: CASSVGGYEQFF. For the CDR3, the DNA is TGCGCCAGCAGTGTTGGGGGCTATGAGCAGTTCTTC.

The chain is built from TRBV11-2 and TRBJ2-5, with unresolved D. Germline V gene lookup returns CDR1 SGHAT and CDR2 FQNNGV. Trimming left V 5 bases short and J 2 bases short, with 3 bases between. The CDR3 has 11 amino acids. CDR3: CASSLQETQYF. The CDR3 coding sequence is TGTGCCAGCAGCCTGCAAGAGACCCAGTACTTC.